This T cell receptor beta chain was sequenced in a study of shared clonotypes between healthy human individuals. Findings and limits, study-wide: In contrast to clonotypes shared by all four donors, non-shared clonotypes had lower generation probabilities. What naive subsets generally showed was a larger estimated richness than memory subsets showed.

Germline V gene sequence: CDR1 SSHAT, CDR2 FNYEAQ (reference sequence). The CDR3 spans 13 residues. This clone came up once. Its target is unknown. Mismatch with germline at one junction end may stem from a read error. This sample includes further DNA sequences coding for the same CDR3. Sequenced by immunoSEQ multiplex PCR; TCRdb stores in-frame clones only, minus some. The sample consists of under 2,500,000 clones, approximately 95% of them appearing once. This TCR came from a man aged 18 to 30 in good health. Sample: naive CD4+ T cells sorted from blood. Specified subset: CD45RA+ positively selected. The chain is built from TRBV7-7 and TRBJ2-5, with D maybe TRBD2 (5 bases). The DNA of the CDR3 is TGTGCTAGCAGCTTAGCGCTAGTAGAGACCCAGTACTTC. Protein: CASSLALVETQYF.